Below, one TCR beta chain is given with its context. The data stem from a study of OX40 agonist ivuxolimab in advanced cancers. Assay: immunoSEQ multiplex PCR; the TCRdb copy retains only in-frame clones and omits some. The sample has about 100,000 clones, 80% to 95% seen once. The sample in question was CD4+ or CD8+ T cells sorted from blood, obtained in a trial of the OX40 agonist ivuxolimab. The clonotype was recovered from an adult with an advanced solid tumor such as melanoma, head and neck, liver or kidney cancer.

The CDR3 region is CASSNDRASGANVLTF. CDR3 nucleotides: TGTGCCAGCAGCAATGACAGGGCCTCTGGGGCCAACGTCCTGACTTTC. V usage is TRBV5-4 and J usage is TRBJ2-6; 7 bases map to TRBD1. CDR1 is SGHNT and CDR2 is YYREEE in the germline V gene (reference sequence). V shed 4 bases, J shed 0 bases, and the junction held 4 bases outside the gene matches. This CDR3 has 16 residues.